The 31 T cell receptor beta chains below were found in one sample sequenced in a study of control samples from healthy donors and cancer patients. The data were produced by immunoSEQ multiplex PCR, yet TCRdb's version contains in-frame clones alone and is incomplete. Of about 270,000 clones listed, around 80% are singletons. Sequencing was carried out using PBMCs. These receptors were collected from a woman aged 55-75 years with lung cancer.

The DNA of the CDR3 is TGTGCCAGCTCACTGCTGCGGGAAAGTGAAGCTTTCTTT. Translation gives CASSLLRESEAFF. J is TRBJ1-1 and V is TRBV18; no firm D call. The V end was cut by 4 bases, the J end by 7 bases, with 13 bases between. Per germline, CDR1 KGHSH and CDR2 LQKENI. This CDR3 has 13 amino acids. Full variable domain (outside the CDR3, taken from reference TRBV18 and TRBJ1-1): NAGVMQNPRHLVRRRGQEARLRCSPMKGHSHVYWYRQLPEEGLKFMVYLQKENIIDESGMPKERFSAEFPKEGPSILRIQQVVRGDSAAYFCASSLLRESEAFFGQGTRLTVV.

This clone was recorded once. The CDR3 DNA is TGTGCCAGCAGCTTAGTGGGGGGCCGCACAGATACGCAGTATTTT. It yields the protein CASSLVGGRTDTQYF. The chain uses TRBV7-2 and TRBJ2-3, with D perhaps TRBD1 or TRBD2 (6 bases each). Trimming removed 1 base at V and 1 base at J, with 9 bases between. The germline V gene has CDR1 SGHTA and CDR2 FQGNSA. The CDR3 covers 15 residues.

Written as DNA, the CDR3 is TGTGCCAGTAGTAAGATCTTCGGGGGTCTAGGCACAGATACGCAGTATTTT. It translates to CASSKIFGGLGTDTQYF. This chain connects TRBV19 to TRBJ2-3, with D possibly matching TRBD2 (6 bases). This CDR3 region has 17 residues. Germline V CDR1 and CDR2: LNHDA, SQIVND (reference sequence). Deletions cut 4 bases from V and 1 base from J, with 18 bases between.

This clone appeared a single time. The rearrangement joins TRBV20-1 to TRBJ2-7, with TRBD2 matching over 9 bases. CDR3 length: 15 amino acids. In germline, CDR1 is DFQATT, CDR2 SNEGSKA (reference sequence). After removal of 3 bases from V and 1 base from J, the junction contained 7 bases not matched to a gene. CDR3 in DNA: TGCAGTGCTAGTAGCGGGGGCCCCCTTTCCTACGAGCAGTACTTC. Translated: CSASSGGPLSYEQYF.

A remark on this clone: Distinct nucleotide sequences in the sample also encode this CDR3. CDR3 nucleotides: TGTGCCAGCAGCCAAAGTCTTGGTCAGCCCCAGCATTTT. Translation gives CASSQSLGQPQHF. The V call is TRBV3-1 (or the pseudogene TRBV3-2), the J call TRBJ1-5; D is undetermined. Per germline, CDR1 LGHDT and CDR2 YNNKEL (reference sequence). The CDR3 is made up of 13 amino acids. Trimming cost V 2 bases and J 6 bases, with 8 bases left between them.

CDR3 sequence (DNA): TGTGCGATCAGGGAGATGAACACTGAAGCTTTCTTT. Amino acids: CAIREMNTEAFF. This chain connects TRBV9 to TRBJ1-1, with TRBD1 as a possible D gene (5 bases). CDR1 is SGDLS and CDR2 is YYNGEE in the germline V gene. The CDR3 spans 12 residues.

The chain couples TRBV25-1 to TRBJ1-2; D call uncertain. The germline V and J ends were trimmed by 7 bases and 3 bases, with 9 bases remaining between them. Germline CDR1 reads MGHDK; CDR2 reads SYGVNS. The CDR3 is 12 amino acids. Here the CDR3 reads CASNGRHYGYTF. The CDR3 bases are TGTGCCAGCAATGGACGGCACTATGGCTACACCTTC.

The CDR3 sequence is CASSSITSDEQYF. The CDR3 DNA is TGCGCCAGCAGCTCAATTACTAGCGACGAGCAGTACTTC. The chain employs TRBV5-1 and TRBJ2-7; 7 bases are a match to TRBD2. J gave up 5 bases and V 3 bases, and 5 bases lay outside the gene matches. The CDR3 spans 13 residues. CDR1 is SGHRS and CDR2 is YFSETQ in the germline V gene.

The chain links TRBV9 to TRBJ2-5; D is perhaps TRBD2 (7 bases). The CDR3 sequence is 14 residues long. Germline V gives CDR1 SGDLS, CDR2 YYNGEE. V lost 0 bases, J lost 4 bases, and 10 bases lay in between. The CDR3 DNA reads TGTGCCAGCAGCGTAGACGCGGGGGCAGAGACCCAGTACTTC. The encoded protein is CASSVDAGAETQYF.

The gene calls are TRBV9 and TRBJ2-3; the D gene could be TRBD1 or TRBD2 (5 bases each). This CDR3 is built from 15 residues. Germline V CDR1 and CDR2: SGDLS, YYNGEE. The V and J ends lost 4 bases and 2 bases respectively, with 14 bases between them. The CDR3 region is CASSPGTTITDTQYF. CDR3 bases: TGTGCCAGCAGCCCTGGGACCACTATCACAGATACGCAGTATTTT.

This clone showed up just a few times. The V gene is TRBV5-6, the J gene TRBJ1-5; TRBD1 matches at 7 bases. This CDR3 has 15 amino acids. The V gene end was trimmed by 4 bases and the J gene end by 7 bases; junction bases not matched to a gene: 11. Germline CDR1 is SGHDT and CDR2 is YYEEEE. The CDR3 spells CASSRGQSGGQPQHF. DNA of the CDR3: TGTGCCAGCAGCCGGGGACAGTCGGGAGGGCAGCCCCAGCATTTT.

The CDR3 reads CASGGNQPQHF. CDR3 nucleotides: TGTGCCAGCGGAGGTAATCAGCCCCAGCATTTT. The chain has TRBV28 and TRBJ1-5; no firm D call. Looked up from germline, CDR1 is MDHEN and CDR2 is SYDVKM. Trimming removed 8 bases at V and 4 bases at J, with 6 bases between. CDR3 length equals 11 residues.

The CDR3 is CAWRGGTPFFYGYTF. CDR3 nucleotide sequence: TGTGCCTGGAGAGGTGGGACTCCCTTTTTCTATGGCTACACCTTC. V usage is TRBV30 and J usage is TRBJ1-2, with a weak D call TRBD1 (5 bases). This CDR3 contains 15 residues. The germline V gene encodes CDR1 GTSNPN and CDR2 SVGIG (reference sequence). Trimming took 3 bases from V and 4 from J, leaving 18 bases between them.

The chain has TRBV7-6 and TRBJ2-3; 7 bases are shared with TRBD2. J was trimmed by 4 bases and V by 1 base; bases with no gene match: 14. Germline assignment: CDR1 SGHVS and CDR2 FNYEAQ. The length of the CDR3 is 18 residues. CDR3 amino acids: CASSLGKSSGLRSDTQYF. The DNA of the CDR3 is TGTGCCAGCAGCTTAGGGAAGTCTAGCGGCCTGAGGTCAGATACGCAGTATTTT.

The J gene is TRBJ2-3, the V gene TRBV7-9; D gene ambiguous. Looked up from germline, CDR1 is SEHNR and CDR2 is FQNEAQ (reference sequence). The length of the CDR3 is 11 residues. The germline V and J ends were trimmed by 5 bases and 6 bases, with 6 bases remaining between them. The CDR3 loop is CASSPMDTQYF. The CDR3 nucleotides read TGTGCCAGCAGCCCGATGGATACGCAGTATTTT.

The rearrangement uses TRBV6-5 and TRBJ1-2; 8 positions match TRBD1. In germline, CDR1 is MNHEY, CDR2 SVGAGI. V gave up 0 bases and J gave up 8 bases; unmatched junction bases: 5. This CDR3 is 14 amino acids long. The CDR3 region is CASSYSAGGAGYTF. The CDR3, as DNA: TGTGCCAGCAGTTACTCTGCAGGGGGCGCGGGCTACACCTTC.

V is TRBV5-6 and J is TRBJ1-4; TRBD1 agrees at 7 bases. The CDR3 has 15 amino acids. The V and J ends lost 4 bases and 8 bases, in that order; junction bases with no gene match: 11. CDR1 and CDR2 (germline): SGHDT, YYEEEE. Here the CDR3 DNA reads TGTGCCAGCAGCCCCGGGACAGCACTTGGGGAAAAACTGTTTTTT. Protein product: CASSPGTALGEKLFF. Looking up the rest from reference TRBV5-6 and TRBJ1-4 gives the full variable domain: DAGVTQSPTHLIKTRGQQVTLRCSPKSGHDTVSWYQQALGQGPQFIFQYYEEEERQRGNFPDRFSGHQFPNYSSELNVNALLLGDSALYLCASSPGTALGEKLFFGSGTQLSVL.

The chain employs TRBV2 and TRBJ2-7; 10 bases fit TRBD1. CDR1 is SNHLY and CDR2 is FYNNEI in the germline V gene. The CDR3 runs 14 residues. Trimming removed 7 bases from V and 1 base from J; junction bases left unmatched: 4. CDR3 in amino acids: CASNPDRGSYEQYF. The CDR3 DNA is TGTGCCAGCAATCCGGACAGGGGGTCCTACGAGCAGTACTTC.

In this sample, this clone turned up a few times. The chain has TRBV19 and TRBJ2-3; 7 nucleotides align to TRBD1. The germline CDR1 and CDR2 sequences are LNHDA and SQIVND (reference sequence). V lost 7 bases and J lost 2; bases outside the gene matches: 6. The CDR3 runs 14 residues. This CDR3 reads CASKRQGDTDTQYF. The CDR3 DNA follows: TGTGCCAGTAAGCGGCAGGGGGACACAGATACGCAGTATTTT. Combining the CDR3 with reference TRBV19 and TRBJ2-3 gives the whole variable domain DGGITQSPKYLFRKEGQNVTLSCEQNLNHDAMYWYRQDPGQGLRLIYYSQIVNDFQKGDIAEGYSVSREKKESFPLTVTSAQKNPTAFYLCASKRQGDTDTQYFGPGTRLTVL.

CDR3 sequence (DNA): TGTGCCAGCAGTCCTATCCGGGGACAGGGGGCGAATGAGCAGTTCTTC. Encoded protein: CASSPIRGQGANEQFF. This chain joins TRBV27 and TRBJ2-1, with 12 bases matching TRBD1. Trimming cost V 5 bases and J 7 bases; bases outside gene matches: 9. The CDR3 is 16 residues long. Germline V gene lookup returns CDR1 MNHEY and CDR2 SMNVEV (reference sequence).

CDR3 bases: TGTGCCATCAGTGAGGGGACAGGGAAGGGCTACACCTTC. Protein: CAISEGTGKGYTF. The chain couples TRBV10-3 to TRBJ1-2, with 9 nucleotides matching TRBD1. Trimming took 2 bases from V and 8 from J; bases not matched to a gene: 3. Germline V lookup: CDR1 ENHRY, CDR2 SYGVKD. The CDR3 runs 13 residues.

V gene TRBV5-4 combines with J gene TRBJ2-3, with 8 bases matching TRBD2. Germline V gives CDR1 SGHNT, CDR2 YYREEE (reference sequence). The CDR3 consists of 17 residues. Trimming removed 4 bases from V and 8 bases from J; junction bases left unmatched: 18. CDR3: CASSPSGGLIGSITQYF. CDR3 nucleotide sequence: TGTGCCAGCAGCCCCAGCGGGGGCCTCATTGGATCGATTACGCAGTATTTT.

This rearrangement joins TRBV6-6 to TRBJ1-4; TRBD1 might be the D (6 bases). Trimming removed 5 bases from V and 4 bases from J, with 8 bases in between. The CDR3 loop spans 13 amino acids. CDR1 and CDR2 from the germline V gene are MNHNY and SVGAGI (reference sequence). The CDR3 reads CASSTGFNEKLFF. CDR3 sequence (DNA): TGTGCCAGCAGTACAGGGTTTAATGAAAAACTGTTTTTT.

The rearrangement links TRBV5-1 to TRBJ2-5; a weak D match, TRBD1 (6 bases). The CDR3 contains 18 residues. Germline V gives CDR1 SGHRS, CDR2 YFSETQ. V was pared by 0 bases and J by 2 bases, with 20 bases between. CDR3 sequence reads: CASSLALLGDTRQETQYF. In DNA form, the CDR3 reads TGCGCCAGCAGCTTGGCCCTCCTGGGGGACACCAGACAAGAGACCCAGTACTTC.

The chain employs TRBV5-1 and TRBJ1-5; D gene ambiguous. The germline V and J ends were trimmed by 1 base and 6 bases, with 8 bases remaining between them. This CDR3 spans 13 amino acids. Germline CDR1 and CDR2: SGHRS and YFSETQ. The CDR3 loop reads CASSLSLGQPQHF. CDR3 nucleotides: TGCGCCAGCAGCTTGTCCTTAGGTCAGCCCCAGCATTTT. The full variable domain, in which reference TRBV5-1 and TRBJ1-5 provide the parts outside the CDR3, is KAGVTQTPRYLIKTRGQQVTLSCSPISGHRSVSWYQQTPGQGLQFLFEYFSETQRNKGNFPGRFSGRQFSNSRSEMNVSTLELGDSALYLCASSLSLGQPQHFGDGTRLSIL.

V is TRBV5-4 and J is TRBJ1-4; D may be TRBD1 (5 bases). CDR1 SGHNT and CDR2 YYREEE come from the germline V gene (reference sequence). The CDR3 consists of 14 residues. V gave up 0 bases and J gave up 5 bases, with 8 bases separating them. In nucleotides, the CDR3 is TGTGCCAGCAGCTTGGCTCAGGGAAATGAAAAACTGTTTTTT. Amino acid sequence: CASSLAQGNEKLFF.

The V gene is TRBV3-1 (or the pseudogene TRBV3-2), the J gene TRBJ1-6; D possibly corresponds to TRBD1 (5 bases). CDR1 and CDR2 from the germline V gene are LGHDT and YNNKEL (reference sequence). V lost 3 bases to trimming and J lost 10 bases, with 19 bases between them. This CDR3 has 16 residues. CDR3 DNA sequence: TGTGCCAGCAGCCAGGGGTTGAGTCAGGGTCGATCACCCCTCCACTTT. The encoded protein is CASSQGLSQGRSPLHF.

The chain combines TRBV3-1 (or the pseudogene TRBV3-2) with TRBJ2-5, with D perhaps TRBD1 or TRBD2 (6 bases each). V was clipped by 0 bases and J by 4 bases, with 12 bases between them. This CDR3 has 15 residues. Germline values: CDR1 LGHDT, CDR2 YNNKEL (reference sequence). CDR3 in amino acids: CASSQDGRGGETQYF. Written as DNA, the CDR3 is TGTGCCAGCAGCCAAGATGGCAGGGGAGGAGAGACCCAGTACTTC.

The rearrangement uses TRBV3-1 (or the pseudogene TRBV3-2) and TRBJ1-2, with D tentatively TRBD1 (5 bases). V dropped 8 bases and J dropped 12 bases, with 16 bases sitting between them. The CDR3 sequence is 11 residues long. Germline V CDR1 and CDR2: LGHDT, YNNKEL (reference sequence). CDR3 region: CASRYRLGDTF. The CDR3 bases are TGTGCCAGCCGATACAGGCTTGGGGACACCTTC.

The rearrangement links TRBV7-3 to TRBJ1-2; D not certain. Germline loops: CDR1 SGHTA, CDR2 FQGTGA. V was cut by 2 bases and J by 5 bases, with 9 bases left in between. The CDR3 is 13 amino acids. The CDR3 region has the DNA TGTGCCAGCAGCTTAGAAGTGGGTTATGGCTACACCTTC. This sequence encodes CASSLEVGYGYTF.

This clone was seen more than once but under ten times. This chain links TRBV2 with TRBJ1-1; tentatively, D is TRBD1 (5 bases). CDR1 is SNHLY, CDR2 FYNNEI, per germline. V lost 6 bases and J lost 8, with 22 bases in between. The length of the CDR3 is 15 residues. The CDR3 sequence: CASRVSGQSTSEAFF. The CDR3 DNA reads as TGTGCCAGCAGGGTGTCAGGGCAATCCACCTCAGAAGCTTTCTTT.